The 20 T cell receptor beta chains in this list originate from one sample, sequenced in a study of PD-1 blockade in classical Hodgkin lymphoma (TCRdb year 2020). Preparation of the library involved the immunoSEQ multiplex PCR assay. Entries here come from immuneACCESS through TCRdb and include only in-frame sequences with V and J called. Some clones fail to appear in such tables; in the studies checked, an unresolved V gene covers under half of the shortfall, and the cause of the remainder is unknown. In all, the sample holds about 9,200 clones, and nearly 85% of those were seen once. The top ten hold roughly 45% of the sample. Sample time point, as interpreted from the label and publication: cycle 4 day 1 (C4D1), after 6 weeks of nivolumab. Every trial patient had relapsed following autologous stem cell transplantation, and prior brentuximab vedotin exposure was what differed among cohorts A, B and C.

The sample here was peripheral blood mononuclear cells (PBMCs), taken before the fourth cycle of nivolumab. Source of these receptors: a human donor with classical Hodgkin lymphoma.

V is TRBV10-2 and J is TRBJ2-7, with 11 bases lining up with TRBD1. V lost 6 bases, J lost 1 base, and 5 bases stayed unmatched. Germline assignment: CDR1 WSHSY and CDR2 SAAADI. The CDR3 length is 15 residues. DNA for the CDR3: TGCGCCAGCAGGAGCGGGACAGGGGGGTCCTACGAGCAGTACTTC. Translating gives CASRSGTGGSYEQYF.

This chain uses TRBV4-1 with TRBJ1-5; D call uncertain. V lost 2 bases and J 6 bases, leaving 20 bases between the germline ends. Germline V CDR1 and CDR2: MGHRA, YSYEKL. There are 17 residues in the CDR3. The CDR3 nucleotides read TGCGCCAGCAGCCAAACGGTCGAGGCCTCACGGCGTCAGCCCCAGCATTTT. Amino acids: CASSQTVEASRRQPQHF.

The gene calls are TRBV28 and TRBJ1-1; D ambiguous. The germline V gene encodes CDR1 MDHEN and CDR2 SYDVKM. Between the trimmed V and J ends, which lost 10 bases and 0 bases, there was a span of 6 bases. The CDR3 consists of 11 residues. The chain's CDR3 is CATDLNTEAFF. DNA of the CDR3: TGTGCCACGGATCTGAACACTGAAGCTTTCTTT.

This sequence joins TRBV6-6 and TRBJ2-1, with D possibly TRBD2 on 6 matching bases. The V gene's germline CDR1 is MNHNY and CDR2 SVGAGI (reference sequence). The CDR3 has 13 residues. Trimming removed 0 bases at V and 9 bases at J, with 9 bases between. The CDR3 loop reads CASSYSTRGEQFF. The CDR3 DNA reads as TGTGCCAGCAGTTACTCGACTAGGGGTGAGCAGTTCTTC.

Written as DNA, the CDR3 is TGTGCTAGTGGCCTATTACTACGGGACAGGGTCGTAGGACAACCGGAACCCTACGAGCAGTACTTC. This gives the protein CASGLLLRDRVVGQPEPYEQYF. The genes are TRBV12-5 and TRBJ2-7, with 9 bases lining up with TRBD1. Per germline, CDR1 LGHNT and CDR2 FRNRAP. The CDR3 spans 22 residues. The J segment lost 2 bases and the V segment lost 6 bases, leaving 29 bases of the junction unmatched.

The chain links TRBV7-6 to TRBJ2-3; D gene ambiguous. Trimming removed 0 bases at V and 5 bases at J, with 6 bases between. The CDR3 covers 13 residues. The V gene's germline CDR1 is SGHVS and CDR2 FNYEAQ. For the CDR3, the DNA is TGTGCCAGCAGCTTAGCGGGAAGAGATACGCAGTATTTT. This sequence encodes CASSLAGRDTQYF. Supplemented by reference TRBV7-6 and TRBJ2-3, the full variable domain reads GAGVSQSPRYKVTKRGQDVALRCDPISGHVSLYWYRQALGQGPEFLTYFNYEAQQDKSGLPNDRFSAERPEGSISTLTIQRTEQRDSAMYRCASSLAGRDTQYFGPGTRLTVL.

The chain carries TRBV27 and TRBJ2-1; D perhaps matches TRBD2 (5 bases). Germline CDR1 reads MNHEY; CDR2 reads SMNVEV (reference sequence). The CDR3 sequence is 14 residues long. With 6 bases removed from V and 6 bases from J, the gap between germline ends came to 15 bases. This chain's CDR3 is CASRKGGLFNEQFF. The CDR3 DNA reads TGTGCCAGCAGAAAGGGCGGACTCTTCAATGAGCAGTTCTTC.

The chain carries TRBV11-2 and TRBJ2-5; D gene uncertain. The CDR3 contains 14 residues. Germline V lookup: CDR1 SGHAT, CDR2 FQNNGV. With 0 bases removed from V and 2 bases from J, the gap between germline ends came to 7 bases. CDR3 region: CASSLDGAQETQYF. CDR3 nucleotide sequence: TGTGCCAGCAGCTTAGATGGAGCTCAAGAGACCCAGTACTTC.

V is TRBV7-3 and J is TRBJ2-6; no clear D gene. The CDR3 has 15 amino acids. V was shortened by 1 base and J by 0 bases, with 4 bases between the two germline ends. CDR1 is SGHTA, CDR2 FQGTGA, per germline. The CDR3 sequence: CASSLMDSGANVLTF. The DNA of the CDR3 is TGTGCCAGCAGCTTAATGGACTCTGGGGCCAACGTCCTGACTTTC.

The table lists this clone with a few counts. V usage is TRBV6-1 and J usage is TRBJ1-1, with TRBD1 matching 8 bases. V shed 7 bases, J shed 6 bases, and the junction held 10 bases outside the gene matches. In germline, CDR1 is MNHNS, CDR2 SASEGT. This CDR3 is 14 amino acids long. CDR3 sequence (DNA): TGTGCCAGCAACAGACAGGGGCAGGCGGCTGAAGCTTTCTTT. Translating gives CASNRQGQAAEAFF.

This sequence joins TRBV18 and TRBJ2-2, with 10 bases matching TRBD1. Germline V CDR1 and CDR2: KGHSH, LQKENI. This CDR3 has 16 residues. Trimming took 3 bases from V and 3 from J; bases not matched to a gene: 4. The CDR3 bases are TGTGCCAGCTCACCGGGACAGGGGCATGACACCGGGGAGCTGTTTTTT. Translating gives CASSPGQGHDTGELFF.

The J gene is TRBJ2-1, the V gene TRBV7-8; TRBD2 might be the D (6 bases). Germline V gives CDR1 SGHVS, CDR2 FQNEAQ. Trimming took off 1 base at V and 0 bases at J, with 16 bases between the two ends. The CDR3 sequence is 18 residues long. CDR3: CASSLVGRGRSSYNEQFF. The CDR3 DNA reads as TGTGCCAGCAGCTTAGTAGGTCGGGGGAGGAGCTCCTACAATGAGCAGTTCTTC.

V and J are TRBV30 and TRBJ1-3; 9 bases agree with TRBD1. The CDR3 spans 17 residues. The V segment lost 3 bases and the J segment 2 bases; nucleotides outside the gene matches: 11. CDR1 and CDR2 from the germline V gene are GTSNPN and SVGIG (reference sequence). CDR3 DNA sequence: TGTGCCTGGAGAAGGGACAGGGTAAGGGGAGCTGGAAACACCATATATTTT. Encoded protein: CAWRRDRVRGAGNTIYF.

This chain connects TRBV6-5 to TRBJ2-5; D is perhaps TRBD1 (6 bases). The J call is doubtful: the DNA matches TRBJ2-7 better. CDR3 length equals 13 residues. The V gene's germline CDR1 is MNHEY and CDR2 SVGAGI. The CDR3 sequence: CASSSQGPYEQYF. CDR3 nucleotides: TGTGCCAGCAGCTCACAGGGACCCTACGAGCAGTACTTC.

CDR3 sequence (DNA): TGTGCCAGCAGCCCTGGGACTTCCCCTAATGAGCAGTTCTTC. Its translation is CASSPGTSPNEQFF. The chain is built from TRBV7-9 and TRBJ2-1, with TRBD2 as a possible D gene (6 bases). This CDR3 is built from 14 residues. V was clipped by 5 bases and J by 7 bases, with 15 bases between them. The germline V gene encodes CDR1 SEHNR and CDR2 FQNEAQ (reference sequence).

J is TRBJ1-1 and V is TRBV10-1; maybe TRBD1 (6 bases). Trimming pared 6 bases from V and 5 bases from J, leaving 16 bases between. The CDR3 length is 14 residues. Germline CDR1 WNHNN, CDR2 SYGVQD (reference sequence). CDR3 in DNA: TGCGCCAGCAGCCATATGGGGGCAGCGACTGAAGCTTTCTTT. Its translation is CASSHMGAATEAFF.

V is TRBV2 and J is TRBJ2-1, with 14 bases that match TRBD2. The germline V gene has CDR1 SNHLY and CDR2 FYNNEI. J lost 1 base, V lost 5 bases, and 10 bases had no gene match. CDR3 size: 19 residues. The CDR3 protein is CASSQPSGLAGVSYNEQFF. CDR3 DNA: TGTGCCAGCAGTCAACCCTCGGGACTAGCGGGAGTATCCTACAATGAGCAGTTCTTC.

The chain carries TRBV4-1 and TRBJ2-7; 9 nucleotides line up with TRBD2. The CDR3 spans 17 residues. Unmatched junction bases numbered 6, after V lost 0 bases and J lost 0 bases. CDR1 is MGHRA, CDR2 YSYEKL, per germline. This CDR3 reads CASSQESGRSYSYEQYF. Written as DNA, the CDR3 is TGCGCCAGCAGCCAAGAAAGCGGGAGGTCTTACTCCTACGAGCAGTACTTC.

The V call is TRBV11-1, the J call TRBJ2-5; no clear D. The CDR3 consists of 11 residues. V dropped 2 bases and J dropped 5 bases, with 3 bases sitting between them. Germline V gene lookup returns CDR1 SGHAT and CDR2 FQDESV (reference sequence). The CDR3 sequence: CASSLKETQYF. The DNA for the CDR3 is TGTGCCAGCAGCTTAAAGGAGACCCAGTACTTC.

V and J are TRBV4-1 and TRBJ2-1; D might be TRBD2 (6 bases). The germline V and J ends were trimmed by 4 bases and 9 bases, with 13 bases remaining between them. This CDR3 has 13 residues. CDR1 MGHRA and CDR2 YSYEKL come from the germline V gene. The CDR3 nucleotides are TGCGCCAGCAGCCCGGCTGACGGGAGTGAGCAGTTCTTC. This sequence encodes CASSPADGSEQFF.